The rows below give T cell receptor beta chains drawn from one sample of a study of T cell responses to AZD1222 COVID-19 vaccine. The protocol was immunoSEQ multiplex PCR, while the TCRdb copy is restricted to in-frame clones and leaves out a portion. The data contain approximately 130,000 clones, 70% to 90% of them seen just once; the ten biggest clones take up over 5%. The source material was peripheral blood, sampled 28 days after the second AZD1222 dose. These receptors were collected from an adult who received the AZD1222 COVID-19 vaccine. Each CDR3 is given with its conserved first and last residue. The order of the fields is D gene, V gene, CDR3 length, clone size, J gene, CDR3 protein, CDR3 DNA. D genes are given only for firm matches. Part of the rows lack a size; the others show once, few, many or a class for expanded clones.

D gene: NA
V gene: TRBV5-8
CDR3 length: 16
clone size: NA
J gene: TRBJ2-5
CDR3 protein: CASTQLPAGHQETQYF
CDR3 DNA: TGTGCCAGCACCCAATTACCAGCGGGTCACCAAGAGACCCAGTACTTC

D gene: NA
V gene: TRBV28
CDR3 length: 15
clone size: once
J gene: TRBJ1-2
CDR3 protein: CASSLSGWGGYGYTF
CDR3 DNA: TGTGCCAGCAGTTTATCCGGGTGGGGCGGCTATGGCTACACCTTC

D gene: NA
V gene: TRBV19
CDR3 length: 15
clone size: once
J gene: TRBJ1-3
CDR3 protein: CASSTTALSGNTIYF
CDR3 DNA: TGTGCCAGTAGTACGACCGCTCTCTCTGGAAACACCATATATTTT

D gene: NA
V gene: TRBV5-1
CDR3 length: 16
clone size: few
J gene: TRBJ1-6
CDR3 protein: CASSRGQLSMNSPLHF
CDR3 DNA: TGCGCCAGCAGCAGGGGACAACTCTCAATGAATTCACCCCTCCACTTT

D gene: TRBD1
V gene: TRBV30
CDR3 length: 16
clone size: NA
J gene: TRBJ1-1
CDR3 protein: CAWWTGRLAPNTEAFF
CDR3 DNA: TGTGCCTGGTGGACAGGACGTCTTGCACCGAACACTGAAGCTTTCTTT

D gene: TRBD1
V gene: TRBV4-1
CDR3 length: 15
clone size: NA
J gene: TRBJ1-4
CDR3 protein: CASSQGGTVNEKLFF
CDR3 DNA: TGCGCCAGCAGCCAAGGGGGGACAGTTAATGAAAAACTGTTTTTT

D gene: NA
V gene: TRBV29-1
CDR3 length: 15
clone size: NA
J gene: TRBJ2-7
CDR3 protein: CSVERQAGTKNEQYF
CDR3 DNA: TGCAGCGTTGAAAGGCAGGCGGGTACAAAAAACGAGCAGTACTTC

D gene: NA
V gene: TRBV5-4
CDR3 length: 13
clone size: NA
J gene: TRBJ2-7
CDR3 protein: CASSSVDLYEQYF
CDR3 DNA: TGTGCCAGCAGCTCCGTGGACCTCTACGAGCAGTACTTC

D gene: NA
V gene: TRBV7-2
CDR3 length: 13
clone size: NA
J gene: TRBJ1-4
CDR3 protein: CASSLYVDEKLFF
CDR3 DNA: TGTGCCAGCAGCTTGTACGTAGATGAAAAACTGTTTTTT

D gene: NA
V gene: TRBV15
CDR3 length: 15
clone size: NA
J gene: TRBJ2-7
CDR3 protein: CATSREVDTAYEQYF
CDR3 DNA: TGTGCCACCAGCAGAGAAGTGGACACCGCCTACGAGCAGTACTTC

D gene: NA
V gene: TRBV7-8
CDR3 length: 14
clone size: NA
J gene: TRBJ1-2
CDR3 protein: CASSLSTANYGYTF
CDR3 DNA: TGTGCCAGCAGCTTAAGTACAGCTAACTATGGCTACACCTTC

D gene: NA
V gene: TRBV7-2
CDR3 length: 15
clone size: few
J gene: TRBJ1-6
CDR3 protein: CASSPPRGKNSPLHF
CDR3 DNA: TGTGCCAGCAGCCCACCAAGGGGAAAGAATTCACCCCTCCACTTT

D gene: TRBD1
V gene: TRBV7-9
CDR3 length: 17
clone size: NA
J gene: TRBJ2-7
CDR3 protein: CASSPPFRTGTRNEQYF
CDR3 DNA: TGTGCCAGCAGCCCACCATTTAGGACAGGGACAAGGAACGAGCAGTACTTC

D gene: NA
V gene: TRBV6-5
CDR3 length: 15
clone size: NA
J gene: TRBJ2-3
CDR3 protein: CASSHRTASTDTQYF
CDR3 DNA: TGTGCCAGCAGCCACCGGACCGCTAGCACAGATACGCAGTATTTT

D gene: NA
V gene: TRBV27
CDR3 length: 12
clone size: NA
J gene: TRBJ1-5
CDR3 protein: CASSSPGGPQHF
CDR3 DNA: TGTGCCAGCAGTTCCCCCGGGGGACCCCAGCATTTT

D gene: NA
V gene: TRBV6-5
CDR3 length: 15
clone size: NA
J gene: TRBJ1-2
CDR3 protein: CASRDTAEGSYGYTF
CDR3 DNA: TGTGCCAGCAGAGACACAGCGGAGGGAAGCTATGGCTACACCTTC

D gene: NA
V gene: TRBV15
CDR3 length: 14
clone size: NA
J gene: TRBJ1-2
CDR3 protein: CATSGLQGYYGYTF
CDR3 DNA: TGTGCCACCAGCGGACTACAGGGTTACTATGGCTACACCTTC

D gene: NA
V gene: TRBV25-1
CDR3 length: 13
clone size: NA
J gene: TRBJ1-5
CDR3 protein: CATSTGSNQPQHF
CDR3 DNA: TGTGCCACCTCGACAGGCTCCAATCAGCCCCAGCATTTT

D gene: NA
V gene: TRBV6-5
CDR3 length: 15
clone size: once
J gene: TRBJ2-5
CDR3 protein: CASSYSRLGGETQYF
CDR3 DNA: TGTGCCAGCAGTTACTCGAGACTAGGCGGGGAGACCCAGTACTTC

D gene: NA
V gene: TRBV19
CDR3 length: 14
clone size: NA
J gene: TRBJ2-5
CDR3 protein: CASSISGVQETQYF
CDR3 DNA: TGTGCCAGTAGTATTTCAGGGGTCCAAGAGACCCAGTACTTC

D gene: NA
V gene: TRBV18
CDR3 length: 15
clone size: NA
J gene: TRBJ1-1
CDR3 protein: CASSSGGTANTEAFF
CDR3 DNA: TGTGCCAGCTCATCAGGAGGGACGGCGAACACTGAAGCTTTCTTT

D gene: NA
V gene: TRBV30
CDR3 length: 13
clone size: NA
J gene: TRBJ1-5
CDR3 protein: CAWSEGVDQPQHF
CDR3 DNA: TGTGCCTGGAGTGAAGGGGTCGATCAGCCCCAGCATTTT

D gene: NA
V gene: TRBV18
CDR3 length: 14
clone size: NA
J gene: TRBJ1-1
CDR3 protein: CASSPSGVGTEAFF
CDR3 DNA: TGTGCCAGCTCACCATCAGGGGTAGGGACTGAAGCTTTCTTT

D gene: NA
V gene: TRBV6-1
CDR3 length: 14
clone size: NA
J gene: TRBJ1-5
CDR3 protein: CASSEAGSGQPQHF
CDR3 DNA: TGTGCCAGCAGTGAAGCAGGGTCAGGACAGCCCCAGCATTTT

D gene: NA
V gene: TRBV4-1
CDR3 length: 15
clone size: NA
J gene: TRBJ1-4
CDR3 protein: CASSQERAGSLGLFF
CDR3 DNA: TGCGCCAGCAGCCAAGAGAGGGCAGGGAGTTTGGGACTGTTTTTT

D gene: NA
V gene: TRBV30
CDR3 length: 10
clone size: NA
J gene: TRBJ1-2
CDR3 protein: CAWSGTGYTF
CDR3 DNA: TGTGCCTGGAGTGGGACAGGCTACACCTTC

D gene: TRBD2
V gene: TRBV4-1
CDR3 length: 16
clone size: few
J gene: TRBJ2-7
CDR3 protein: CASSVLAGGAWYEQYF
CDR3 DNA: TGCGCCAGCAGCGTACTAGCGGGAGGGGCTTGGTACGAGCAGTACTTC

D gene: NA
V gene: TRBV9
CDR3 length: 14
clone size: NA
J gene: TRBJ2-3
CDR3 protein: CASSVGPSTDTQYF
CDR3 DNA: TGTGCCAGCAGCGTAGGCCCGAGCACAGATACGCAGTATTTT

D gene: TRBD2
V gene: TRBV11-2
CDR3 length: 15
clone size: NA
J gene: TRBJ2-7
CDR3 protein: CASSLDTGGPGEQYF
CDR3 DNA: TGTGCCAGCAGCTTAGATACGGGAGGGCCCGGCGAGCAGTACTTC

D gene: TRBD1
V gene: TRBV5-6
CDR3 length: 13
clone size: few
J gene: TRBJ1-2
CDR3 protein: CASSPGTAYGYTF
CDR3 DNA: TGTGCCAGCAGCCCCGGGACAGCCTATGGCTACACCTTC

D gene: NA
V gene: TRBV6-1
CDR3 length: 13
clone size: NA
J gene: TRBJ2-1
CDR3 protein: CASSERRYNEQFF
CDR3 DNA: TGTGCCAGCAGTGAACGGCGCTACAATGAGCAGTTCTTC

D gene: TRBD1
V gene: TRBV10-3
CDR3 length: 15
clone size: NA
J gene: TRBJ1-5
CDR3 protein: CAISDQGGGNQPQHF
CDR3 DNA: TGTGCCATCAGTGACCAGGGGGGAGGCAATCAGCCCCAGCATTTT

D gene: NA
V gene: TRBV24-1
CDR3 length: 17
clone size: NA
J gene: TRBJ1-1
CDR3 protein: CATSDSGTPSPNTEAFF
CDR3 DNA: TGTGCCACCAGTGATTCGGGAACACCATCACCGAACACTGAAGCTTTCTTT

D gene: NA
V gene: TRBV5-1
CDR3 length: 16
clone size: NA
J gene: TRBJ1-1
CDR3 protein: CASSLVSGRSNTEAFF
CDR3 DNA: TGCGCCAGCAGCTTAGTTTCCGGACGATCGAACACTGAAGCTTTCTTT

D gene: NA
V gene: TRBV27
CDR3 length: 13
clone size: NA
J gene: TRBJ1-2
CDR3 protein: CASSSTGNYGYTF
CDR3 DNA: TGTGCCAGCAGTTCGACAGGCAACTATGGCTACACCTTC

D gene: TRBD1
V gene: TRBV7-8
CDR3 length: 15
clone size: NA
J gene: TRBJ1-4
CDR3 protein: CASSSDRDRREKLFF
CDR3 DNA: TGTGCCAGCAGCTCGGACCGGGACAGACGGGAAAAACTGTTTTTT

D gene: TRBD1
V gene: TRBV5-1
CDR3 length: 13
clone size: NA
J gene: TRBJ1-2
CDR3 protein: CASSTGTEYGYTF
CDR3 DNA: TGCGCCAGCAGCACCGGGACAGAGTATGGCTACACCTTC